The 30 T cell receptor beta chains in this list originate from one sample, sequenced in a study of T cells in Graves' hyperthyroidism and ophthalmopathy. Template material for amplifying TCR beta CDR3 regions consisted of RNA transcripts. HTBI primers were employed in a first-round RT-PCR of the TCR CDR3. TCRdb used MiXCR to reprocess the multiplex PCR reads, holding one entry per CDR3 protein. The sample lists approximately 300,000 distinct CDR3 sequences, roughly 15% occurring once. Sequenced material: blood. The receptors were gathered from a man aged 30-40 years with Graves' hyperthyroidism.

This clonotype showed up many times. The CDR3 loop is CSALQGAQETQYF. The CDR3 DNA sequence: TGCAGTGCATTACAGGGGGCCCAAGAGACCCAGTACTTC. The chain is built from TRBV20-1 and TRBJ2-5; 9 bases are shared with TRBD1. The CDR3 spans 13 residues. The junction had 3 bases not matched to a gene; V was cut back by 6 bases and J by 1 base. Germline CDR1 reads DFQATT; CDR2 reads SNEGSKA (reference sequence).

For this clonotype: A much larger clone is a single base away; this may be a read error. Without the conserved terminal phenylalanine or tryptophan, this CDR3 likely stems from a read error. V gene TRBV11-2 combines with J gene TRBJ1-6, with D uncertain. Deletions cut 3 bases from V and 10 bases from J, with 13 bases between. Per germline, CDR1 SGHAT and CDR2 FQNNGV. The CDR3 consists of 14 residues. CDR3 region: CASSLRPIGSPLHL. DNA of the CDR3: TGTGCCAGCAGCTTGCGCCCGATTGGATCACCCCTCCACCTT.

V usage is TRBV28 and J usage is TRBJ2-5; 7 positions agree with TRBD1. The CDR3 has 15 residues. V dropped 6 bases and J dropped 2; count of bases not matched to a gene: 9. CDR1 and CDR2 (germline): MDHEN, SYDVKM. The CDR3 sequence: CASSPRQGAQETQYF. The DNA for the CDR3 is TGTGCCAGCAGCCCACGACAGGGCGCACAAGAGACCCAGTACTTC. Based on the CDR3 plus reference TRBV28 and TRBJ2-5, the full variable domain is DVKVTQSSRYLVKRTGEKVFLECVQDMDHENMFWYRQDPGLGLRLIYFSYDVKMKEKGDIPEGYSVSREKKERFSLILESASTNQTSMYLCASSPRQGAQETQYFGPGTRLLVL.

The table lists this clonotype with a few counts. The rearrangement links TRBV7-2 to TRBJ2-1, with D unresolved. Germline values: CDR1 SGHTA, CDR2 FQGNSA. CDR3 length equals 13 residues. With 4 bases removed from V and 2 bases from J, the gap between germline ends came to 6 bases. The CDR3 reads CASSWTPYNEQFF. In nucleotides, the CDR3 is TGTGCCAGCAGCTGGACCCCCTACAATGAGCAGTTCTTC.

This rearrangement joins TRBV20-1 to TRBJ2-5; D is perhaps TRBD1 (6 bases). The V end was cut by 6 bases, the J end by 0 bases, with 11 bases between. The germline CDR1 and CDR2 sequences are DFQATT and SNEGSKA (reference sequence). CDR3 length: 13 amino acids. The CDR3 DNA reads as TGCAGTGCCAACAGGGCTAACCAAGAGACCCAGTACTTC. Its translation: CSANRANQETQYF.

This clonotype showed up just a few times. V gene TRBV25-1 combines with J gene TRBJ1-4; no definite D call. Germline CDR1 and CDR2: MGHDK and SYGVNS. CDR3 length equals 15 residues. Trimming left V 2 bases short and J 10 bases short, with 17 bases between. The CDR3, as DNA: TGTGCCAGCAGTGAACTTGGTACGGGTATCGGAAAACTGTTTTTT. Its protein product is CASSELGTGIGKLFF.

This clonotype has ten or more counts. The J gene is TRBJ2-5, the V gene TRBV20-1; TRBD2 matches 15 bases. Trimming took 4 bases from V and 5 from J; bases not matched to a gene: 5. The length of the CDR3 is 15 residues. Germline V CDR1 and CDR2: DFQATT, SNEGSKA (reference sequence). This CDR3 reads CSATGTSGRWETQYF. Written as DNA, the CDR3 is TGCAGTGCTACAGGGACTAGCGGGAGGTGGGAGACCCAGTACTTC.

This clonotype was recorded a few times. This chain connects TRBV6-2 or TRBV6-3 to TRBJ2-7; no definite D call. CDR1 and CDR2 (germline): MNHEY, SVGEGT. The CDR3 runs 14 residues. Trimming took off 2 bases at V and 4 bases at J, with 12 bases between the two ends. The CDR3 loop reads CASSYRSLQYEQYF. The CDR3 nucleotides are TGTGCCAGCAGTTACAGGTCTTTGCAATACGAGCAGTACTTC.

This clonotype was found many times. The V call is TRBV28, the J call TRBJ2-3; no reliable D call. Germline assignment: CDR1 MDHEN and CDR2 SYDVKM. The germline V and J ends were trimmed by 2 bases and 0 bases, with 15 bases remaining between them. The CDR3 runs to 17 residues. The CDR3: CASSLVSFWGSTDTQYF. In DNA, the CDR3 is TGTGCCAGCAGTTTAGTTAGTTTCTGGGGAAGCACAGATACGCAGTATTTT.

This clonotype was picked up many times. The chain combines TRBV6-1 with TRBJ1-2; 11 nucleotides align to TRBD1. CDR3 length equals 18 residues. Trimming took 5 bases from V and 4 from J; bases not matched to a gene: 15. The germline V gene has CDR1 MNHNS and CDR2 SASEGT. CDR3 DNA sequence: TGTGCCAGCAGTCCAGACGATCCCGGGACAGGGGGAAGCTATGGCTACACCTTC. Translated, it gives CASSPDDPGTGGSYGYTF.

This clonotype was recorded many times. The chain recombines TRBV20-1 with TRBJ2-1, with 10 nucleotides matching TRBD2. With 4 bases clipped from V and 2 bases from J, the junction kept 5 bases outside the gene matches. This CDR3 has 15 residues. From germline, CDR1 is DFQATT and CDR2 SNEGSKA (reference sequence). CDR3 region: CSATGLAIPYNEQFF. The CDR3 DNA follows: TGCAGTGCTACGGGACTAGCGATTCCCTACAATGAGCAGTTCTTC.

This clonotype was recorded many times. The CDR3: CASADRPNEKLFF. CDR3 bases: TGTGCCAGCGCGGACCGCCCTAATGAAAAACTGTTTTTT. The V call is TRBV2, the J call TRBJ1-4, with no clear D. Germline CDR1 and CDR2: SNHLY and FYNNEI. The CDR3 covers 13 residues. The V end lost 8 bases, the J end lost 3 bases, and 10 bases lay between the germline ends.

This clonotype was seen many times. The gene calls are TRBV3-1 and TRBJ2-2; the D gene is possibly TRBD2 (5 bases). This CDR3 spans 19 amino acids. Germline loops: CDR1 LGHDT, CDR2 YNNKEL (reference sequence). V shed 0 bases and J shed 3 bases, with 20 bases lying between them. The CDR3 sequence: CASSQEEIGGLVYTGELFF. The CDR3 coding sequence is TGTGCCAGCAGCCAAGAGGAGATAGGAGGTCTGGTCTACACCGGGGAGCTGTTTTTT.

This clonotype was recorded many times. The rearrangement uses TRBV27 and TRBJ2-1; the D call may be TRBD1 or TRBD2 (6 bases each). The CDR3 has 14 residues. CDR1 MNHEY and CDR2 SMNVEV come from the germline V gene (reference sequence). The V end was cut by 7 bases, the J end by 7 bases, with 17 bases between. The CDR3 protein is CASTVAGHENEQFF. CDR3 in DNA: TGTGCCAGCACTGTGGCGGGACATGAAAATGAGCAGTTCTTC.

This chain uses TRBV11-2 with TRBJ1-5; TRBD1 matches at 9 bases. The length of the CDR3 is 19 residues. Germline V gene data show CDR1 as SGHAT and CDR2 as FQNNGV. V was clipped by 0 bases and J by 0 bases; unmatched bases: 9. The CDR3 DNA reads as TGTGCCAGCAGCTTAGAGTACGGGACAGGGACTTATAGCAATCAGCCCCAGCATTTT. Its translation: CASSLEYGTGTYSNQPQHF.

This clonotype was seen repeatedly, ten times or more. The rearrangement joins TRBV12-3 or TRBV12-4 to TRBJ1-1, with a tentative D call TRBD1 (6 bases). The CDR3 covers 16 residues. Trimming removed 11 bases at V and 1 base at J, with 23 bases between. CDR3 sequence: CASKGGNHPGNTEAFF. CDR3 sequence (DNA): TGTGCCTCAAAGGGGGGCAATCACCCTGGGAACACTGAAGCTTTCTTT.

As regards this clonotype: At one end, the junction sequence differs from germline, possibly due to a read error. The CDR3 protein is CASRRRGTGKLFF. CDR3 nucleotide sequence: TGCGCCAGCAGACGAAGGGGCACCGGGAAGCTGTTTTTT. The chain combines TRBV5-1 with TRBJ2-2; D tentatively reads TRBD1 or TRBD2 (5 bases each). The germline gives CDR1 SGHRS, CDR2 YFSETQ. The CDR3 is 13 residues long.

The chain carries TRBV19 and TRBJ1-6; possibly TRBD1 for D (5 bases). V lost 7 bases and J lost 5, with 9 bases in between. Germline-derived CDR1 and CDR2 are LNHDA and SQIVND (reference sequence). CDR3 length equals 13 residues. CDR3 sequence reads: CASTGLDNSPLHF. As DNA, the CDR3 is TGTGCCAGTACGGGACTCGATAATTCACCCCTCCACTTT.

This clonotype was picked up many times. A junction end diverges from the germline sequence, so it may reflect a read error. V is TRBV11-2 and J is TRBJ2-7; D is perhaps TRBD2 (6 bases). CDR1 is SGHAT, CDR2 FQNNGV, per germline. The CDR3 has 16 amino acids. The chain's CDR3 is CASNLASGTPPYEQYF. As DNA, the CDR3 is TGTGCCAGCAACTTAGCCTCCGGGACTCCCCCCTACGAGCAGTACTTC.

This clonotype was recorded many times. V and J are TRBV5-6 and TRBJ2-7, with 7 bases matching TRBD2. The germline V gene encodes CDR1 SGHDT and CDR2 YYEEEE. The CDR3 totals 16 residues. Trimming took 0 bases from V and 3 from J; bases not matched to a gene: 9. The CDR3 DNA follows: TGTGCCAGCAGCTTGGGCCTAGGGAGCGGGATCTACGAGCAGTACTTC. Protein: CASSLGLGSGIYEQYF. Based on the CDR3 plus reference TRBV5-6 and TRBJ2-7, the full variable domain is DAGVTQSPTHLIKTRGQQVTLRCSPKSGHDTVSWYQQALGQGPQFIFQYYEEEERQRGNFPDRFSGHQFPNYSSELNVNALLLGDSALYLCASSLGLGSGIYEQYFGPGTRLTVT.

Ten or more counts support this clonotype. The genes are TRBV11-2 and TRBJ2-5; tentatively, D is TRBD1 or TRBD2 (7 bases each). CDR1 is SGHAT, CDR2 FQNNGV, per germline. The germline V and J ends were trimmed by 3 bases and 3 bases, with 23 bases remaining between them. The CDR3 is 18 amino acids. The CDR3 loop reads CASSFQGGRSLLKETQYF. CDR3 in DNA: TGTGCCAGCAGCTTCCAGGGGGGGAGGTCTCTCCTAAAAGAGACCCAGTACTTC.

This clonotype was counted only a few times. This chain uses TRBV7-3 with TRBJ2-7; D gene ambiguous. This CDR3 region has 13 residues. V lost 5 bases and J lost 6, with 14 bases in between. CDR1 SGHTA and CDR2 FQGTGA come from the germline V gene. The CDR3 protein is CASSPKGSTEQYF. The CDR3 nucleotides read TGTGCCAGCAGCCCCAAAGGTTCCACCGAGCAGTACTTC.

This clonotype was detected many times. Germline and junction disagree at one end, which may indicate a read error. The chain couples TRBV3-1 to TRBJ1-1; 9 positions agree with TRBD1. From germline, CDR1 is LGHDT and CDR2 YNNKEL (reference sequence). The CDR3 loop spans 18 amino acids. The CDR3 protein is CASSRPPGTGSANTETFF. For the CDR3, the DNA is TGTGCCAGCAGCCGACCGCCCGGGACAGGGTCCGCGAACACTGAAACTTTCTTT.

At least ten counts were recorded for this clonotype. The chain couples TRBV11-2 to TRBJ2-2; TRBD2 aligns across 14 bases. The CDR3 consists of 19 residues. Germline CDR1 SGHAT, CDR2 FQNNGV. V was pared by 2 bases and J by 3 bases, with 8 bases of the junction left unmatched. The CDR3 DNA follows: TGTGCCAGCAGCTTAATTTCGACTAGCGGGAGGGAATACACCGGGGAGCTGTTTTTT. Its protein product is CASSLISTSGREYTGELFF.

This clonotype was recorded at least ten times. The rearrangement links TRBV7-9 to TRBJ1-1; tentative D call: TRBD1 (5 bases). Deletions cut 3 bases from V and 2 bases from J, with 10 bases between. CDR1 and CDR2 from the germline V gene are SEHNR and FQNEAQ (reference sequence). CDR3 length equals 14 residues. In nucleotides, the CDR3 is TGTGCCAGCAGCTTGAACGGGGGAAACACTGAAGCTTTCTTT. Protein sequence: CASSLNGGNTEAFF.

A word on this clonotype: A much larger clone differs by one base, so this may be a read error. This chain connects TRBV6-1 to TRBJ1-4, with 9 bases aligning to TRBD1. Germline loops: CDR1 MNHNS, CDR2 SASEGT. This CDR3 comprises 14 residues. V gave up 6 bases and J gave up 4 bases; unmatched junction bases: 3. CDR3 DNA: TGTGCCAGCAGGTGGACAGGGGATAATGAAAAACTGTTTTTT. Protein sequence: CASRWTGDNEKLFF.

This clonotype has just a few counts. The chain links TRBV5-1 to TRBJ2-1; no firm D call. Germline V lookup: CDR1 SGHRS, CDR2 YFSETQ. This CDR3 contains 14 residues. Deletions cut 2 bases from V and 2 bases from J, with 8 bases between. CDR3 amino acids: CASSFGIAYNEQFF. CDR3 sequence (DNA): TGCGCCAGCAGCTTTGGTATAGCCTACAATGAGCAGTTCTTC.

There are many counts of this clonotype. This chain connects TRBV18 to TRBJ1-4; 8 bases fit TRBD1. The V and J ends lost 3 bases and 7 bases, in that order; junction bases with no gene match: 7. In germline, CDR1 is KGHSH, CDR2 LQKENI. CDR3 length: 15 residues. The CDR3 region has the DNA TGTGCCAGCTCACCGACGACAGGGGAGGGTGAAAAACTGTTTTTT. This translates into CASSPTTGEGEKLFF.

The chain recombines TRBV5-1 with TRBJ1-3, with D tentatively TRBD1 (5 bases). Trimming cost V 4 bases and J 0 bases, with 11 bases left between them. The CDR3 length is 15 residues. Germline lookup yields CDR1 SGHRS and CDR2 YFSETQ. Here the CDR3 reads CASSVGLVSGNTIYF. The CDR3 DNA reads as TGCGCCAGCAGCGTGGGACTGGTCTCTGGAAACACCATATATTTT.

This clonotype came up many times. The J gene is TRBJ1-5, the V gene TRBV6-1; a possible D gene is TRBD1 (6 bases). The CDR3 is made up of 16 amino acids. Germline V gene sequence: CDR1 MNHNS, CDR2 SASEGT. Trimming left V 2 bases short and J 0 bases short, with 11 bases between. The DNA of the CDR3 is TGTGCCAGCAGTGAACGAGAGGGGGGTAGCAATCAGCCCCAGCATTTT. Translation gives CASSEREGGSNQPQHF.